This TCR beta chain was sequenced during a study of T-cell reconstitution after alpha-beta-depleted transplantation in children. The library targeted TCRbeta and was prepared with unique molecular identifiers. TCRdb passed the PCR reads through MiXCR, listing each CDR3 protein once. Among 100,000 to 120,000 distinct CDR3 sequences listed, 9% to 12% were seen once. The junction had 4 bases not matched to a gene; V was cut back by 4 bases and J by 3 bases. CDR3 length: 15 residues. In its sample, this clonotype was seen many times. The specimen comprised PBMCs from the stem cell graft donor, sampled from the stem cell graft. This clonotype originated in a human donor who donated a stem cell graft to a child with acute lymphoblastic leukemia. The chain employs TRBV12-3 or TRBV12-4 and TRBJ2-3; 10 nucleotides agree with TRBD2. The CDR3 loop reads CASSSPSGGTDTQYF. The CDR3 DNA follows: TGTGCCAGCAGTTCCCCTAGCGGGGGAACAGATACGCAGTATTTT.